The sequence of this TCR delta chain was determined in a study of gamma-delta T cells after stem cell transplantation. V lost 4 bases and J 2 bases, leaving 17 bases between the germline ends. From germline, CDR1 is GEAIGNYY and CDR2 EKD. The CDR3 is 18 residues long. TCRdb ran CATT on the RT-PCR reads. The sample yields around 1,200 delta-chain clones, more than 9.5% seen once. This TCR was sampled from a human donor. It is not recorded whose cells these are; they may come from a transplant donor. Sequencing was done on a sample of gamma-delta T cells. The rearrangement uses TRDV2 and TRDJ3; D call uncertain. In DNA, the CDR3 is TGTGCCTGTGAAGGGGTCCCGACTTCGACCTGGGACACCCGACAGATGTTTTTC. It encodes CACEGVPTSTWDTRQMFF.